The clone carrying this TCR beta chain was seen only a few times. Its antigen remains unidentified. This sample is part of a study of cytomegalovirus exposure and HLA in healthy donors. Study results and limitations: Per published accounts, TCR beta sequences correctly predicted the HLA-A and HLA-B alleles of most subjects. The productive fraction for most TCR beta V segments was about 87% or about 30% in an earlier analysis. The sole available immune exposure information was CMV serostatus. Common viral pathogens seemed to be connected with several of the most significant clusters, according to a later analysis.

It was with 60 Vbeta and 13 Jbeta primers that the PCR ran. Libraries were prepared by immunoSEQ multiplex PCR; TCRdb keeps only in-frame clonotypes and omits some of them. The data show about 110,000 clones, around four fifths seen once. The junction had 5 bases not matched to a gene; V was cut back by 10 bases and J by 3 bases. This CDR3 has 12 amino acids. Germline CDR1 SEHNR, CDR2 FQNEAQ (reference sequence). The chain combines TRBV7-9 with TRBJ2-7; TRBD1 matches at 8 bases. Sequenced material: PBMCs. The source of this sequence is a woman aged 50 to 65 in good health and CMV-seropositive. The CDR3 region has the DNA TGTGCCACTCAGACAGGGGACTACGAGCAGTACTTC. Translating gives CATQTGDYEQYF.